This T cell receptor (beta chain) was identified during a study of early T cells in non-severe SARS-CoV-2 infection. MiXCR was run by TCRdb on the 5' RACE reads, yielding one entry per CDR3 protein. In the table there are about 25,000 distinct CDR3 sequences, around 5.4% of which are singletons. This clonotype qualifies as medium-sized (0.01 to 0.1%). The sequence derives from an adult who was a healthcare worker with PCR-confirmed SARS-CoV-2 infection or an uninfected control (not recorded which). The sample consisted of whole blood.

Here the CDR3 reads CSARDRGRTEAFF. CDR3 nucleotide sequence: TGCAGTGCTAGAGACAGGGGGCGGACTGAAGCTTTCTTT. The chain employs TRBV20-1 and TRBJ1-1; 8 nucleotides align to TRBD1. Looked up from germline, CDR1 is DFQATT and CDR2 is SNEGSKA (reference sequence). V lost 0 bases, J lost 5 bases, and 2 bases stayed unmatched. The CDR3 has 13 residues.